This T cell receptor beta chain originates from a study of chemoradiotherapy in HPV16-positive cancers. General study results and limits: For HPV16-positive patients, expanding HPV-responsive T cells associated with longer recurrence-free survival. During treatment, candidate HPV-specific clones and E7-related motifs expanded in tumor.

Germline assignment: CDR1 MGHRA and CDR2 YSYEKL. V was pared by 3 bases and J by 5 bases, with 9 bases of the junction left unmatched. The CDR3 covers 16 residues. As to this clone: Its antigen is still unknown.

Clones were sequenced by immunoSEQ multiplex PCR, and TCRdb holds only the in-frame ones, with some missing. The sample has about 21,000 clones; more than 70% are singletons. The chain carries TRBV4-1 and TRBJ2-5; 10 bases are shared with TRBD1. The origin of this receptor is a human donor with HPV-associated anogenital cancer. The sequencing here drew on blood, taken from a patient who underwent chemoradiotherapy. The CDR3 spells CASSQGQGIIGETQYF. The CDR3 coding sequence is TGCGCCAGCAGCCAGGGACAGGGGATTATCGGGGAGACCCAGTACTTC.